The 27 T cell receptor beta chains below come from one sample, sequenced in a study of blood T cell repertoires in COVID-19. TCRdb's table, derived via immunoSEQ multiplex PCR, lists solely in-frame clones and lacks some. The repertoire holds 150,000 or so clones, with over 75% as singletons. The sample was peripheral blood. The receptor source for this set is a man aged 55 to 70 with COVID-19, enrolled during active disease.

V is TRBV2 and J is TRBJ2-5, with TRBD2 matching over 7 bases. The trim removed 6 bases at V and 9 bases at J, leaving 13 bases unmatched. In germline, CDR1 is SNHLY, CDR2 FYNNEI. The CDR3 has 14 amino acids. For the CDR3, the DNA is TGTGCCAGCAGAGACTCTAGCGGCTCTTGGGCCCAGTACTTC. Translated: CASRDSSGSWAQYF. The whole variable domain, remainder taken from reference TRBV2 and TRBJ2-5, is EPEVTQTPSHQVTQMGQEVILRCVPISNHLYFYWYRQILGQKVEFLVSFYNNEISEKSEIFDDQFSVERPDGSNFTLKIRSTKLEDSAMYFCASRDSSGSWAQYFGPGTRLLVL.

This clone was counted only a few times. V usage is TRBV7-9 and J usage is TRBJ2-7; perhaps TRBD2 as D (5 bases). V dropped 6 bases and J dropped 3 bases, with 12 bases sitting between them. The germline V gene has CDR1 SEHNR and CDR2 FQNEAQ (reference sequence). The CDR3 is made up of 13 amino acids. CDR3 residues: CASRPEGSYEQYF. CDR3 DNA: TGTGCCAGCAGGCCTGAGGGTAGCTACGAGCAGTACTTC.

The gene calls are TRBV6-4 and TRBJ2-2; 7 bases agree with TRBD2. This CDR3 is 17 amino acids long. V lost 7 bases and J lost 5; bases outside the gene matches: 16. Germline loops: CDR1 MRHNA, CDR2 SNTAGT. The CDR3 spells CASTGGRPTIATGELFF. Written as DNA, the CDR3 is TGTGCCAGCACCGGGGGGAGACCAACAATAGCAACCGGGGAGCTGTTTTTT.

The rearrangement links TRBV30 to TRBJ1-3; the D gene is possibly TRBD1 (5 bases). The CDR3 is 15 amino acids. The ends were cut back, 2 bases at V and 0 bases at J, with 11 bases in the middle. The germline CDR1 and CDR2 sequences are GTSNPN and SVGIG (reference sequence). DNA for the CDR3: TGTGCCTGGAGTCCTCGACAGCCCTCTGGAAACACCATATATTTT. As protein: CAWSPRQPSGNTIYF.

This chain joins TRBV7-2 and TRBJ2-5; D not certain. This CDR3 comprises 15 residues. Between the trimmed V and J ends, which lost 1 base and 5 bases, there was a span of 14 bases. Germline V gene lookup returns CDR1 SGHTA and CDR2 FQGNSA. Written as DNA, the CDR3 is TGTGCCAGCAGCTTAGGCCACGAACGGCGGGAGACCCAGTACTTC. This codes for CASSLGHERRETQYF.

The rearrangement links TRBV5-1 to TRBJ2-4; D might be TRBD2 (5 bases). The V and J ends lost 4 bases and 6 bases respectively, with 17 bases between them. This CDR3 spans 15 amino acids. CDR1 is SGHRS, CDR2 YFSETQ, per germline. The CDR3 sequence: CASSPQAEAGNIQYF. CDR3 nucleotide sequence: TGCGCCAGCAGCCCCCAGGCGGAGGCCGGAAACATTCAGTACTTC.

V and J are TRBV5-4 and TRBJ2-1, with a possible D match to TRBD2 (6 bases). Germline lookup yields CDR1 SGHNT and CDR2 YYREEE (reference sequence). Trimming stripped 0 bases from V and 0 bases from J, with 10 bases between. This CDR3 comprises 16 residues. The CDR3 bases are TGTGCCAGCAGCTTGGGGGCGGGACCCTCCTACAATGAGCAGTTCTTC. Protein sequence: CASSLGAGPSYNEQFF.

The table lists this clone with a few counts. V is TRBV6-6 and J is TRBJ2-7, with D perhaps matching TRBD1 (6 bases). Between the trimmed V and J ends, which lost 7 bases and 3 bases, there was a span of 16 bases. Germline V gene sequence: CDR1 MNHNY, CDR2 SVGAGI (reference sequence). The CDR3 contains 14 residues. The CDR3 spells CASTGNRESYEQYF. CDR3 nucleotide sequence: TGTGCCAGCACCGGGAACAGGGAAAGCTACGAGCAGTACTTC.

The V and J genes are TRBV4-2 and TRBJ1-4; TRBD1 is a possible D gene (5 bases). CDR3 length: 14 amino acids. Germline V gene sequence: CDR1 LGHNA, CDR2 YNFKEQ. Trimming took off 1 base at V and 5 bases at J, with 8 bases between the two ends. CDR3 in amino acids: CASSQGPGNEKLFF. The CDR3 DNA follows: TGTGCCAGCAGCCAAGGCCCAGGGAATGAAAAACTGTTTTTT.

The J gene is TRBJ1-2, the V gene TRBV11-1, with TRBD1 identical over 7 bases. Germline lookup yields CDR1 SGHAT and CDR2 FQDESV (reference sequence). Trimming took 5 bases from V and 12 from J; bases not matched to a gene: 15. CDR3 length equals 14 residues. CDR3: CASSPSRDSTAHTF. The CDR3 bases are TGTGCCAGCAGCCCAAGTAGGGACAGTACGGCGCACACCTTC.

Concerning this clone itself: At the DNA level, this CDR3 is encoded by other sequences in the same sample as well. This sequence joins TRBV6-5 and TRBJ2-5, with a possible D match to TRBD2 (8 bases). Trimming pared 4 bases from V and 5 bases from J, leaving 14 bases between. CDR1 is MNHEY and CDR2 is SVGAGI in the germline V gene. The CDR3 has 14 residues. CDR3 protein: CASSSSGGQETQYF. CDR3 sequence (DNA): TGTGCCAGCAGTTCCAGCGGGGGACAGGAGACCCAGTACTTC.

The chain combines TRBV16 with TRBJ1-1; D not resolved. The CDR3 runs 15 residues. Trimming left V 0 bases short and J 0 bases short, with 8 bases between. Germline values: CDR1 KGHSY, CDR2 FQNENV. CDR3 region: CASSQSSTLNTEAFF. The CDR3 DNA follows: TGTGCCAGCAGCCAATCGAGCACCCTGAACACTGAAGCTTTCTTT.

The CDR3 is CASSIIGGVGEQFF. The CDR3, as DNA: TGTGCCAGTAGTATAATAGGAGGGGTCGGAGAGCAGTTCTTC. This sequence joins TRBV19 and TRBJ2-1; possible D gene TRBD2, 6 bases. CDR3 length: 14 residues. With 2 bases removed from V and 10 bases from J, the gap between germline ends came to 15 bases. Germline CDR1 LNHDA, CDR2 SQIVND (reference sequence).

The CDR3 is CASSPLATSGGDTQYF. The CDR3 coding sequence is TGTGCCAGCAGCCCCCTCGCCACTAGCGGGGGCGATACGCAGTATTTT. The genes are TRBV28 and TRBJ2-3, with 11 positions matching TRBD2. Germline CDR1 is MDHEN and CDR2 is SYDVKM. This CDR3 contains 16 residues. V lost 6 bases and J lost 6; bases outside the gene matches: 11.

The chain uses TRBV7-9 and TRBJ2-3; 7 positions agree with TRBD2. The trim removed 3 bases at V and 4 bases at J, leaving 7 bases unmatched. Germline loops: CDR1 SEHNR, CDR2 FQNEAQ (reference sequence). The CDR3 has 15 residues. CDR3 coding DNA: TGTGCCAGCAGCTTCGGGGCGGGAGAGTCAGATACGCAGTATTTT. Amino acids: CASSFGAGESDTQYF. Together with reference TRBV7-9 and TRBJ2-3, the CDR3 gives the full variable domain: DTGVSQNPRHKITKRGQNVTFRCDPISEHNRLYWYRQTLGQGPEFLTYFQNEAQLEKSRLLSDRFSAERPKGSFSTLEIQRTEQGDSAMYLCASSFGAGESDTQYFGPGTRLTVL.

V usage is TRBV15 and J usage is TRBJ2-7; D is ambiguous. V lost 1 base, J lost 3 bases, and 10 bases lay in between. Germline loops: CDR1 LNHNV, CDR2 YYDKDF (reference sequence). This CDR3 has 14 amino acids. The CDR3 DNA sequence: TGTGCCACCAGCAGAGGTCGGGTAAGCTACGAGCAGTACTTC. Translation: CATSRGRVSYEQYF.

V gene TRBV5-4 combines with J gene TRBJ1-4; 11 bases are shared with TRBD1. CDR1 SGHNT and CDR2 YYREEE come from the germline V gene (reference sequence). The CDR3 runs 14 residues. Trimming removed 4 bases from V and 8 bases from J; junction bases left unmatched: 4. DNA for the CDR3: TGTGCCAGCAGCCGGGACAGGGGGGTCGAAAAACTGTTTTTT. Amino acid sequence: CASSRDRGVEKLFF.

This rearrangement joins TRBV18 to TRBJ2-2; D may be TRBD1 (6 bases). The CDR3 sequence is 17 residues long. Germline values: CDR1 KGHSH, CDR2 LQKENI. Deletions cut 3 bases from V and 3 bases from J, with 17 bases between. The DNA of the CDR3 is TGTGCCAGCTCACCCACGGGACAAGGGACGTACACCGGGGAGCTGTTTTTT. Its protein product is CASSPTGQGTYTGELFF.

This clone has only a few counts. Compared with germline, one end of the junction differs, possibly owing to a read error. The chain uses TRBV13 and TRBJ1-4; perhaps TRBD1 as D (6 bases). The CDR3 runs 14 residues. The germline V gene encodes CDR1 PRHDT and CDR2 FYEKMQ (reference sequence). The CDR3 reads CASSLGQLSEKLFF. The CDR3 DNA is TGTGCCAGCAGCCTAGGACAGTTGTCTGAAAAACTGTTTTTT.

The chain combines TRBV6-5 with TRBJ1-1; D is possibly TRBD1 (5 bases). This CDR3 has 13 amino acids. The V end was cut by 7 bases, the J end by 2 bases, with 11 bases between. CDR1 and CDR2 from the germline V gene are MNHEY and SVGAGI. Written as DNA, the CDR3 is TGTGCCAGCAAGTGGCAGGGAAACACTGAAGCTTTCTTT. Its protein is CASKWQGNTEAFF.

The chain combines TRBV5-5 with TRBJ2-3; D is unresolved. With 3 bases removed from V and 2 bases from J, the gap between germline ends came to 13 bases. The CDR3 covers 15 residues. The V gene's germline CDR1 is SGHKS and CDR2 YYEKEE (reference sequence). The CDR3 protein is CASSSRAHFTDTQYF. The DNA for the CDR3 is TGTGCCAGCAGCTCGAGAGCCCATTTCACAGATACGCAGTATTTT.

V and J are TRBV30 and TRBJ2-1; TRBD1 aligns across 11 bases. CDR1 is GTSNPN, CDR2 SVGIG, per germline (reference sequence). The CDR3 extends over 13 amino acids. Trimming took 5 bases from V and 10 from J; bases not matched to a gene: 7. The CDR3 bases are TGTGCCTGGGGGACAGGGGGGATAGTGGAGCAGTTCTTC. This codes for CAWGTGGIVEQFF. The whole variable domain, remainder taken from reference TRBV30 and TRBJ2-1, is SQTIHQWPATLVQPVGSPLSLECTVEGTSNPNLYWYRQAAGRGLQLLFYSVGIGQISSEVPQNLSASRPQDRQFILSSKKLLLSDSGFYLCAWGTGGIVEQFFGPGTRLTVL.

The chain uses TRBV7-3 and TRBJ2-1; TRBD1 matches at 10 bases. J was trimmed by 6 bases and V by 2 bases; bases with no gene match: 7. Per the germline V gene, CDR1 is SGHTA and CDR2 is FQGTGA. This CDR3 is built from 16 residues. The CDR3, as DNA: TGTGCCAGCAGCTTACGGGCCGGGACAGGGGTCAATGAGCAGTTCTTC. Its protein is CASSLRAGTGVNEQFF.

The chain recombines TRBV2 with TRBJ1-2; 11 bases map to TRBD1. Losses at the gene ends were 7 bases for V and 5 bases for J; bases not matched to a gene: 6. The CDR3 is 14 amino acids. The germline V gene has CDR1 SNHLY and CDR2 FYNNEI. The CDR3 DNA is TGTGCCAGCACTGTGGACAGGGGGCCTTATGGCTACACCTTC. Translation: CASTVDRGPYGYTF.

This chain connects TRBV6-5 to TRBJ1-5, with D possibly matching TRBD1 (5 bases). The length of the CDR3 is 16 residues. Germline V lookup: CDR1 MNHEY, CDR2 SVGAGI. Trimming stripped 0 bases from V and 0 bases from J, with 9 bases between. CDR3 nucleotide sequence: TGTGCCAGCAGTTACTCGAGGGACTATAGCAATCAGCCCCAGCATTTT. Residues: CASSYSRDYSNQPQHF.

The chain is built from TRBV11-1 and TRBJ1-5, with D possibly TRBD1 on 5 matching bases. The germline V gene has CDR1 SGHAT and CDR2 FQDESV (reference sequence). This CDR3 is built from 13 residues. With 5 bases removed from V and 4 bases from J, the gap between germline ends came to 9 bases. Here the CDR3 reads CASSPGPNQPQHF. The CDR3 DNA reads TGTGCCAGCAGCCCAGGGCCTAATCAGCCCCAGCATTTT.

In DNA form, the CDR3 reads TGTGCCAGCAGTCCGACAGGGAACACTGAAGCTTTCTTT. Translation gives CASSPTGNTEAFF. This rearrangement joins TRBV27 to TRBJ1-1; TRBD1 is a possible D gene (6 bases). Trimming stripped 5 bases from V and 1 base from J, with 8 bases between. The CDR3 has 13 residues. The germline V gene has CDR1 MNHEY and CDR2 SMNVEV (reference sequence).